Listed below are T cell receptor beta chains from one sample, sequenced in a study of CD8+ T cells in alopecia areata. Assay: immunoSEQ multiplex PCR; the TCRdb copy retains only in-frame clones and omits some. The sample records 200,000 or so clones, 50% to 65% being singletons. The source material was CD4+ T cells sorted from blood, sampled at week 0. These receptors were taken from a human donor with alopecia areata. Each CDR3 is given with its conserved first and last residue. Each record gives: D gene, clone size, J gene, V gene, CDR3 DNA, CDR3 protein. D genes are given only for firm matches. Expanded clones get a size class; other rows say once, few or many, or leave the size out.

>.|few|TRBJ2-1|TRBV14
TGTGCCAGCAGCCAACAGGGATATGAGCAGTTCTTC
CASSQQGYEQFF
>.|.|TRBJ2-1|TRBV6-1
TGTGCCAGCAGTGTTACTAGCCGGGAGCAGTTCTTC
CASSVTSREQFF
>.|.|TRBJ1-1|TRBV6-5
TGTGCCAGCAGTTACTCGAGTGCGAGGGAAACTGAAGCTTTCTTT
CASSYSSARETEAFF
>TRBD2|.|TRBJ2-6|TRBV27
TGTGCCAGCAGCTTGGGGGGGAGGAGTACCGTCCTGACTTTC
CASSLGGRSTVLTF
>.|.|TRBJ2-4|TRBV5-1
TGCGCCAGCAGCTCCCGGACCCAAGCCAAAAACATTCAGTACTTC
CASSSRTQAKNIQYF
>.|few|TRBJ1-4|TRBV7-2
TGTGCCAGCAGCTTTACCAGGGGAGGAGAAAAACTGTTTTTT
CASSFTRGGEKLFF
>.|.|TRBJ2-4|TRBV4-1
TGCGCCAGCAGCCAAAACCCAGACCGGAACATTCAGTACTTC
CASSQNPDRNIQYF
>.|.|TRBJ2-1|TRBV9
TGTGCCAGCAGCGCAGGGAGGCCCTACAATGAGCAGTTCTTC
CASSAGRPYNEQFF
>.|.|TRBJ1-4|TRBV30
TGTGCCTGGAGTATAAGGACGCGGGAAAAACTGTTTTTT
CAWSIRTREKLFF
>TRBD2|.|TRBJ2-1|TRBV4-1
TGCGCCAGCAGCCCCGCTCGACTAGCGGGAATTAATGAGCAGTTCTTC
CASSPARLAGINEQFF
>TRBD2|.|TRBJ2-3|TRBV5-1
TGCGCCAGCAGCTTGGCTAGCGGGGGCGCAGATACGCAGTATTTT
CASSLASGGADTQYF
>.|.|TRBJ1-5|TRBV7-9
TGTGCCAGCATCCGGTACCGTCAGGGACTTCAGCCCCAGCATTTT
CASIRYRQGLQPQHF
>.|once|TRBJ2-7|TRBV29-1
TGCAGCGTTGCATCACTCCTGGGGTACGAGCAGTACTTC
CSVASLLGYEQYF
>.|.|TRBJ2-4|TRBV19
TGTGCCAGTATAGGACCCTTAGCCAAAAACATTCAGTACTTC
CASIGPLAKNIQYF
>TRBD1|few|TRBJ2-5|TRBV19
TGTGCCACCAAACAGGGGGCTGAGACCCAGTACTTC
CATKQGAETQYF
>.|.|TRBJ1-2|TRBV7-2
TGTGCCAGCAGCCCGGCATGGGCAGGGAATGGCTACACCTTC
CASSPAWAGNGYTF
>TRBD1|.|TRBJ1-1|TRBV29-1
TGCAGCGTCCGTGGGACAGTAAGCACTGAAGCTTTCTTT
CSVRGTVSTEAFF
>.|few|TRBJ1-1|TRBV6-5
TGTGCCAGCAGTTACTCGATACAGGGGAACACTGAAGCTTTCTTT
CASSYSIQGNTEAFF
>.|.|TRBJ1-2|TRBV29-1
TGCAGCGTGCTCATAGTCGTGGCCGGCGGGAGCTATGGCTACACCTTC
CSVLIVVAGGSYGYTF
>.|.|TRBJ2-3|TRBV5-4
TGTGCCAGCAGCTTGGGGGGAGCAAGGACAGATACGCAGTATTTT
CASSLGGARTDTQYF
>.|.|TRBJ2-4|TRBV18
TGTGCCAGCTCACCCTCAGGTGGGGAAAACATTCAGTACTTC
CASSPSGGENIQYF
>.|.|TRBJ1-2|TRBV6-6
TGTGCCAGCCGGAGGGACAACTCCTTCTATGGCTACACCTTC
CASRRDNSFYGYTF
>TRBD1|.|TRBJ1-2|TRBV7-2
TGTGCCAGCAGCTTACCCCGGACAGGGGGCTTTGGTGGCTACACCTTC
CASSLPRTGGFGGYTF
>.|.|TRBJ2-3|TRBV14
TGTGCCAGCAGCCAAGCTGGGTTCGGCACAGATACGCAGTATTTT
CASSQAGFGTDTQYF
>TRBD1|.|TRBJ2-5|TRBV30
TGTGCCTGGGAAAGGGACAGGGTCCAAGAGACCCAGTACTTC
CAWERDRVQETQYF
>TRBD2|.|TRBJ2-1|TRBV7-9
TGTGCCAGCAGCTCCACCTACGGAGGGGCGGGAGGAGTTTACAATGAGCAGTTCTTC
CASSSTYGGAGGVYNEQFF
>.|few|TRBJ1-1|TRBV6-1
TGTGCCAGCAGTGAAGGTTTTGGCACTGAAGCTTTCTTT
CASSEGFGTEAFF
>.|many|TRBJ2-2|TRBV6-1
TGTGCCAGCAGTGACAGGGTCACCGGGGAGCTGTTTTTT
CASSDRVTGELFF
>TRBD1|.|TRBJ2-1|TRBV29-1
TGCAGCGTTGACTACTGGACAGGGCCCAATGAGCAGTTCTTC
CSVDYWTGPNEQFF
>TRBD1|.|TRBJ2-5|TRBV25-1
TGTGCCAGCAGTGTCCGGGACAGGGCCTATGAGGCCCAGTACTTC
CASSVRDRAYEAQYF
>.|.|TRBJ1-1|TRBV25-1
TGTGCCAGCAGTGAGTCTGGGGGTGGTGAAGCTTTCTTT
CASSESGGGEAFF
>.|few|TRBJ1-1|TRBV30
TGTGCCTGGAGTGGAGGGAGCATGGGGCGGCCGAACACTGAAGCTTTCTTT
CAWSGGSMGRPNTEAFF
>.|few|TRBJ1-2|TRBV6-1
TGTGCCAGCAGTGAGATGGCCCCTACTGGCGGCTACACCTTC
CASSEMAPTGGYTF
>TRBD2|.|TRBJ2-6|TRBV11-2
TGTGCCAGCAGCTTAGCTGGCGGGGGAAGGACCAACGTCCTGACTTTC
CASSLAGGGRTNVLTF
>TRBD1|.|TRBJ2-5|TRBV13
TGTGCCAGCAACCTGCTTGGAAGGGGGCGCCAGACCCAGTACTTC
CASNLLGRGRQTQYF
>.|.|TRBJ1-2|TRBV2
TGTGCCAGCAGTCCCGACATTAACTATGGCTACACCTTC
CASSPDINYGYTF
>.|.|TRBJ2-2|TRBV2
TGTGCCAGCAGTGAATCGCCCTGGCGGAAAACCGGGGAGCTGTTTTTT
CASSESPWRKTGELFF
>TRBD1|many|TRBJ1-2|TRBV10-3
TGTGCCATCGCACCGGGAGGGACAGGGAGTCCCCTCTATGGCTACACCTTC
CAIAPGGTGSPLYGYTF
>.|.|TRBJ2-1|TRBV9
TGTGCCAGCAGCGCGGGCCTGGGTAGCAGGAGCTCCTACAATGAGCAGTTCTTC
CASSAGLGSRSSYNEQFF
>.|.|TRBJ2-1|TRBV20-1
TGCAGTGCTAGTTCATACAATGAGCAGTTCTTC
CSASSYNEQFF
>.|few|TRBJ1-2|TRBV18
TGTGCCAGCTCACCAGGCGTGTCTTCTAACTATGGCTACACCTTC
CASSPGVSSNYGYTF
>.|.|TRBJ1-1|TRBV25-1
TGTGCCAGCTCGAAGTACACTGAAGCTTTCTTT
CASSKYTEAFF
>TRBD2|.|TRBJ2-7|TRBV30
TGTGCCTGGAGTGTTCCAGCGGGGCCTAGCTCCTACGAGCAGTACTTC
CAWSVPAGPSSYEQYF
>.|few|TRBJ1-4|TRBV7-9
TGTGCCAGCAGCCCCCACCTCGACAGATCCAATGAAAAACTGTTTTTT
CASSPHLDRSNEKLFF
>.|.|TRBJ1-1|TRBV7-9
TGTGCCAGCAGCCTAGAGGGCAGCAGGAACACTGAAGCTTTCTTT
CASSLEGSRNTEAFF
>TRBD2|once|TRBJ2-5|TRBV4-1
TGCGCCAGCAGGAAAGGACTAGCGGGACAAGAGACCCAGTACTTC
CASRKGLAGQETQYF